These T cell receptor beta chains were read from a single sample in a study of T cell responses to AZD1222 COVID-19 vaccine. The protocol was immunoSEQ multiplex PCR, while the TCRdb copy is restricted to in-frame clones and leaves out a portion. Of around 70,000 clones in the sample, around nine tenths were seen once. The sample in question was peripheral blood, obtained 28 days after the second AZD1222 dose. These receptors originate from an adult who received the AZD1222 COVID-19 vaccine. The CDR3 runs from the conserved cysteine through the conserved F or W.

v_gene: TRBV19
j_gene: TRBJ1-2
CDR3aa: CASSIDRTGIYGYTF

v_gene: TRBV29-1
j_gene: TRBJ1-1
CDR3aa: CSVAGLSTEAFF

v_gene: TRBV6-5
j_gene: TRBJ2-7
CDR3aa: CASTRARAYEQYF

v_gene: TRBV2
j_gene: TRBJ2-3
CDR3aa: CASSGDRITDTQYF

v_gene: TRBV7-2
j_gene: TRBJ2-2
CDR3aa: CASSITSTGELFF

v_gene: TRBV12-5
j_gene: TRBJ1-1
CDR3aa: CASGLSQGAGNTEAFF

v_gene: TRBV7-8
j_gene: TRBJ1-3
CDR3aa: CASSLRTGAGNTIYF

v_gene: TRBV6-2/TRBV6-3
j_gene: TRBJ1-2
CDR3aa: CASSYSTEANGYTF

v_gene: TRBV30
j_gene: TRBJ1-5
CDR3aa: CACAGQYNQPQHF

v_gene: TRBV10-3
j_gene: TRBJ2-1
CDR3aa: CAISTGTPNEQFF

v_gene: TRBV7-9
j_gene: TRBJ1-1
CDR3aa: CASSLAMNTEAFF

v_gene: TRBV6-1
j_gene: TRBJ2-7
CDR3aa: CASSDQADYEQYF